These 6 T cell receptor beta chains share one sample of origin, sequenced in a study of blood T cell repertoires in COVID-19. Sequenced by immunoSEQ multiplex PCR; TCRdb stores in-frame clones only, minus some. Here the sample spans roughly 140,000 clones, around nine tenths being singletons. Sequenced sample: peripheral blood. The receptors here all came from a human donor in a cohort sampled during active COVID-19.

The V call is TRBV27, the J call TRBJ2-3; D is uncertain. CDR3 length equals 14 residues. Trimming shortened V by 6 bases and J by 0 bases, and 10 bases separated the two germline ends. The V gene's germline CDR1 is MNHEY and CDR2 SMNVEV (reference sequence). DNA for the CDR3: TGTGCCAGCAGGACTTCCTTTAGCACAGATACGCAGTATTTT. This translates into CASRTSFSTDTQYF.

This clone was seen a handful of times. This chain links TRBV27 with TRBJ1-5, with a possible D match to TRBD1 (5 bases). The CDR3 loop spans 15 amino acids. Deletions cut 5 bases from V and 7 bases from J, with 18 bases between. CDR1 is MNHEY, CDR2 SMNVEV, per germline (reference sequence). CDR3 residues: CASSLTEGRGQPQHF. The CDR3 DNA reads TGTGCCAGCAGTCTGACAGAGGGACGGGGGCAGCCCCAGCATTTT.

V usage is TRBV5-4 and J usage is TRBJ2-7; 9 bases match TRBD1. The CDR3 consists of 14 residues. V shed 4 bases, J shed 3 bases, and the junction held 5 bases outside the gene matches. Germline V gene data show CDR1 as SGHNT and CDR2 as YYREEE (reference sequence). CDR3 nucleotides: TGTGCCAGCAGCGGATGGGACAGGGACTACGAGCAGTACTTC. This codes for CASSGWDRDYEQYF.

This rearrangement joins TRBV12-3 or TRBV12-4 to TRBJ2-2, with unresolved D. Trimming left V 3 bases short and J 7 bases short, with 9 bases between. This CDR3 is built from 13 residues. The CDR3 sequence is CASSLSQHGELFF. In DNA, the CDR3 is TGTGCCAGCAGTTTGTCACAGCACGGGGAGCTGTTTTTT.

Only one count was recorded for this clone. This chain connects TRBV29-1 to TRBJ1-5; 7 nucleotides align to TRBD1. This CDR3 is 12 amino acids long. Germline V gives CDR1 SQVTM, CDR2 ANQGSEA. V dropped 5 bases and J dropped 5; count of bases not matched to a gene: 3. The CDR3 sequence is CSVHRGDQPQHF. The CDR3, as DNA: TGCAGCGTTCACAGGGGTGATCAGCCCCAGCATTTT. The whole variable domain, filled in from reference TRBV29-1 and TRBJ1-5, reads SAVISQKPSRDICQRGTSLTIQCQVDSQVTMMFWYRQQPGQSLTLIATANQGSEATYESGFVIDKFPISRPNLTFSTLTVSNMSPEDSSIYLCSVHRGDQPQHFGDGTRLSIL.

The gene calls are TRBV7-2 and TRBJ2-3; 7 bases agree with TRBD2. Unmatched junction bases numbered 3, after V lost 1 base and J lost 5 bases. The germline V gene encodes CDR1 SGHTA and CDR2 FQGNSA. The CDR3 spans 14 residues. CDR3 DNA: TGTGCCAGCAGCTTAGGGTTAGCGGGAGATACGCAGTATTTT. Amino acids: CASSLGLAGDTQYF.